These 2 T cell receptor beta chains share one sample of origin, sequenced in a study of blood T cell repertoires in COVID-19. The assay was immunoSEQ multiplex PCR, and TCRdb's table has in-frame clones only and misses some. The sample consists of some 52,000 clones, roughly 87% of them appearing once. Sequenced: peripheral blood. Receptors were obtained from a human donor in a cohort sampled during active COVID-19.

The sample holds one count of this clone. This chain connects TRBV7-9 to TRBJ1-3; no firm D call. Germline V CDR1 and CDR2: SEHNR, FQNEAQ (reference sequence). The CDR3 runs to 15 residues. V was shortened by 1 base and J by 4 bases, with 11 bases between the two germline ends. The CDR3 reads CASSLGGVTGNTIYF. Written as DNA, the CDR3 is TGTGCCAGCAGCTTAGGAGGAGTTACCGGAAACACCATATATTTT.

V usage is TRBV5-1 and J usage is TRBJ1-1; TRBD1 agrees at 11 bases. V shed 0 bases, J shed 6 bases, and the junction held 4 bases outside the gene matches. The CDR3 consists of 15 residues. Germline CDR1 reads SGHRS; CDR2 reads YFSETQ. As DNA, the CDR3 is TGCGCCAGCAGCTTGGAGGGACAGGGGGTCTCTGAAGCTTTCTTT. Translated, it gives CASSLEGQGVSEAFF.